This is a list of T cell receptor beta chains from one sample in a study of blood T cell repertoires in COVID-19. The method was immunoSEQ multiplex PCR; TCRdb's version includes in-frame clones alone and lacks a portion of them. The data hold 90,000 to 120,000 clones, with roughly 71% observed a single time. The sequenced sample was peripheral blood. The receptors stem from a man older than 75 with acute or convalescent COVID-19. Each CDR3 is given with its conserved first and last residue. D genes are given only for firm matches. Not every row has a clone size; where given, it reads once, few, many or a size class.

V gene	D gene	J gene	clone size	CDR3 protein	CDR3 DNA
TRBV14	.	TRBJ1-6	.	CASSQSPGNSPLHF	TGTGCCAGCAGCCAATCCCCCGGGAATTCACCCCTCCACTTT
TRBV6-5	TRBD2	TRBJ2-3	.	CASSTSGATDTQYF	TGTGCCAGCAGTACTAGCGGGGCGACAGATACGCAGTATTTT
TRBV2	.	TRBJ1-2	.	CASTAESGYTF	TGTGCCAGCACCGCGGAGAGTGGCTACACCTTC
TRBV6-5	.	TRBJ1-3	.	CASRPPGGNTIYF	TGTGCCAGCAGGCCCCCGGGGGGAAACACCATATATTTT
TRBV28	.	TRBJ2-5	.	CASSPGDIETQYF	TGTGCCAGCAGTCCAGGGGATATAGAGACCCAGTACTTC
TRBV28	.	TRBJ2-5	few	CASTRTVQETQYF	TGTGCCAGCACGAGGACAGTCCAAGAGACCCAGTACTTC
TRBV15	TRBD2	TRBJ2-3	.	CATSRDRLAGYTDTQYF	TGTGCCACCAGCAGAGATCGACTAGCGGGATACACAGATACGCAGTATTTT
TRBV23-1	.	TRBJ2-7	.	CASSLEGARDEQYF	TGCGCCAGCAGTCTGGAGGGGGCGCGGGACGAGCAGTACTTC
TRBV30	.	TRBJ1-1	.	CAWSGEGTEAFF	TGTGCCTGGAGTGGAGAGGGAACTGAAGCTTTCTTT
TRBV28	TRBD2	TRBJ2-7	.	CASSLYGRPSSYEQYF	TGTGCCAGCAGTTTATACGGGAGGCCTAGCTCCTACGAGCAGTACTTC
TRBV11-3	TRBD2	TRBJ2-1	once	CASSSGASGNNEQFF	TGTGCCAGCAGCTCAGGGGCTAGCGGGAACAATGAGCAGTTCTTC
TRBV13	TRBD2	TRBJ2-7	.	CASSLGPGGYEQYF	TGTGCCAGCAGCTTAGGCCCGGGGGGCTACGAGCAGTACTTC
TRBV6-5	.	TRBJ2-7	.	CASSYNPQNSYEQYF	TGTGCCAGCAGTTACAATCCACAGAACTCCTACGAGCAGTACTTC
TRBV19	.	TRBJ2-7	.	CASSISRVYEQYF	TGTGCCAGTAGTATCTCCAGGGTCTACGAGCAGTACTTC
TRBV19	TRBD1	TRBJ1-5	.	CASSIGRGLYQPQHF	TGTGCCAGTAGTATCGGCAGGGGGCTGTATCAGCCCCAGCATTTT
TRBV6-5	TRBD1	TRBJ1-1	once	CASRDTGGYTEAFF	TGTGCCAGCAGAGACACAGGGGGCTACACTGAAGCTTTCTTT
TRBV7-9	.	TRBJ2-3	few	CASSPQAGWSDTQYF	TGTGCCAGCAGCCCCCAGGCGGGATGGTCAGATACGCAGTATTTT
TRBV24-1	TRBD1	TRBJ1-4	.	CATSDLNRGPTTNEKLFF	TGTGCCACCAGTGATTTGAACAGGGGGCCAACAACTAATGAAAAACTGTTTTTT
TRBV5-1	TRBD1	TRBJ1-3	few	CASRRDRSGNTIYF	TGCGCCAGCAGGAGGGACAGGTCCGGAAACACCATATATTTT
TRBV6-6	TRBD2	TRBJ2-5	.	CASRGLPGGGQETQYF	TGTGCCAGCAGGGGATTACCGGGAGGGGGGCAAGAGACCCAGTACTTC
TRBV6-1	.	TRBJ2-5	.	CASSELGRQETQYF	TGTGCCAGCAGTGAATTGGGGAGACAAGAGACCCAGTACTTC
TRBV4-2	TRBD2	TRBJ2-1	.	CASSHLGTSGRNIDNEQFF	TGTGCCAGCAGCCACCTCGGGACTAGCGGGAGGAACATCGACAATGAGCAGTTCTTC
TRBV6-5	TRBD1	TRBJ2-1	many	CASSPSGTGNNEQFF	TGTGCCAGCAGTCCCTCCGGGACAGGGAACAATGAGCAGTTCTTC
TRBV2	TRBD1	TRBJ2-7	.	CASGDRTTYEQYF	TGTGCCAGCGGGGACAGGACGACCTACGAGCAGTACTTC
TRBV4-2	.	TRBJ2-2	once	CASSQRQTNTGELFF	TGTGCCAGCAGCCAAAGACAGACGAACACCGGGGAGCTGTTTTTT
TRBV2	TRBD2	TRBJ2-7	.	CASSLAGSGRGEQYF	TGTGCCAGCAGCTTAGCGGGTTCCGGGCGTGGCGAGCAGTACTTC
TRBV3-1/TRBV3-2	TRBD1	TRBJ1-2	.	CASSLTGWKGGSYTF	TGTGCCAGCAGCCTGACAGGGTGGAAAGGTGGTAGCTACACCTTC
TRBV28	.	TRBJ1-5	few	CASGMTDYQPQHF	TGTGCCAGCGGAATGACAGATTATCAGCCCCAGCATTTT